Detailed here is one T cell receptor (beta chain). V gave up 3 bases and J gave up 1 base, with 7 bases separating them. The CDR3 sequence is 15 residues long. The sample is drawn from a study of CD8+CD57+ T cells in acquired aplastic anemia. Turning to the study itself: Sorted CD4+ and CD8+ cell DNA averaged around 3.3 ug.

Both TCR beta VDJ combination and CDR3 sequence profiling were carried out. Genomic DNA was the template for this profiling. TCRdb itself ran the reads through MiXCR, one entry per CDR3 protein. The repertoire holds approximately 300,000 distinct CDR3 sequences, roughly 59% seen once, with under 1.5% in the top ten. Individuals selected for sequencing had exhibited CD8+CD57+ cell expansion on flow cytometry. The sequenced material came from sorted CD4+, CD8+, or CD8+CD57+ T cells (not recorded which) from PBMCs. This TCR was sampled from a human donor with aplastic anemia. The rearrangement links TRBV12-3 or TRBV12-4 to TRBJ2-6; weak D call: TRBD2 (6 bases). CDR3 in DNA: TGTGCCAGCAGTTTTGCGGGATCTGGGGCCAACGTCCTGACTTTC. It codes for CASSFAGSGANVLTF.